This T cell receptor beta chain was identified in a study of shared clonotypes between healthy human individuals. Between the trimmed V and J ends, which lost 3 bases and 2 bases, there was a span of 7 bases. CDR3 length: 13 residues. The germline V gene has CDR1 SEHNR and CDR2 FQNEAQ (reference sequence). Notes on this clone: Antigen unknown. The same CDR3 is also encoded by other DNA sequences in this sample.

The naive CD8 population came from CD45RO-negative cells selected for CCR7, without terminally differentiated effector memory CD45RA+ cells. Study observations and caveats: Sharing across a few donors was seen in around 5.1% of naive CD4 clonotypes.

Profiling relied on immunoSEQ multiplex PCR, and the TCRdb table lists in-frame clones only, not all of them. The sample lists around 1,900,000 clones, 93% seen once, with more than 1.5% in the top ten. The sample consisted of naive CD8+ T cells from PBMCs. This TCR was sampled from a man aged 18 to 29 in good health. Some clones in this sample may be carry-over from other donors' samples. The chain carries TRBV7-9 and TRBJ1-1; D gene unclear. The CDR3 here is CASSFVGNTEAFF. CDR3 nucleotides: TGTGCCAGCAGCTTTGTTGGTAACACTGAAGCTTTCTTT.